What follows is one TCR beta chain and its context. Using immunoSEQ multiplex PCR, the repertoire was profiled, and TCRdb retains in-frame clones only, with some absent. The data show about 300,000 clones, approximately 85% seen once. The data were obtained in a study of blood T cell repertoires in COVID-19. Across the whole study: The United States, Italy and Spain supplied acute and convalescent COVID-19 samples. Nucleic acid was either cDNA or gDNA, and it came from T cells, B-cell-depleted T cells, or PBMCs.

The CDR3 has 15 residues. J lost 1 base, V lost 5 bases, and 6 bases had no gene match. Germline V gene data show CDR1 as SGHTA and CDR2 as FQGNSA. Sequenced: peripheral blood. V gene TRBV7-2 combines with J gene TRBJ1-1; the match to TRBD1 covers 8 bases. This TCR was recovered from a human donor in a cohort sampled during active COVID-19. CDR3 sequence reads: CASSAGQGANTEAFF. The CDR3, as DNA: TGTGCCAGCAGCGCCGGACAGGGTGCGAACACTGAAGCTTTCTTT.